Listed below are T cell receptor beta chains from one sample, sequenced in a study of Tregs in tolerant kidney transplant recipients. Sequencing was performed with immunoSEQ multiplex PCR; in TCRdb, only in-frame clones are kept and a portion is missing. Altogether about 94,000 clones are present, 93% being singletons, with the ten largest covering 0.46%. The specimen comprised CD4+ T cells from blood, sampled before the transplant. Receptor source: a human donor who received a combined kidney and bone marrow transplant. Each CDR3 is given with its conserved first and last residue. The D gene is left open where the match is weak. Clone size, where shown, is once, few, many, or a class for clones that have expanded.

j_call,clone_size,d_call,v_call,cdr3_aa,cdr3_nt
TRBJ1-5,.,TRBD1,TRBV7-2,CASSPDRDQPQHF,TGTGCCAGCAGCCCGGACAGGGATCAGCCCCAGCATTTT
TRBJ1-1,.,.,TRBV9,CASSVVAENTEAFF,TGTGCCAGCAGCGTAGTCGCAGAGAACACTGAAGCTTTCTTT
TRBJ2-5,.,.,TRBV10-3,CAISEGGSQETQYF,TGTGCCATCAGTGAAGGGGGTTCTCAAGAGACCCAGTACTTC
TRBJ2-5,.,TRBD2,TRBV19,CARPPGGTLADQETQYF,TGTGCCAGACCACCTGGTGGGACCCTAGCGGACCAAGAGACCCAGTACTTC
TRBJ2-7,.,TRBD2,TRBV6-1,CASSEPREGTYEQYF,TGTGCCAGCAGTGAACCCCGGGAGGGAACCTACGAGCAGTACTTC
TRBJ1-1,.,.,TRBV4-3,CASKGGRATEAFF,TGCGCCAGCAAGGGGGGGCGGGCCACTGAAGCTTTCTTT
TRBJ2-5,.,TRBD1,TRBV5-4,CASSLGQGGETQYF,TGTGCCAGCAGCCTCGGACAGGGCGGCGAGACCCAGTACTTC
TRBJ2-3,.,.,TRBV13,CASSPTEWGTDTQYF,TGTGCCAGCAGCCCGACGGAGTGGGGCACAGATACGCAGTATTTT
TRBJ1-5,.,.,TRBV12-5,CASGFWTHQPQHF,TGTGCTAGTGGTTTCTGGACTCATCAGCCCCAGCATTTT
TRBJ2-3,.,.,TRBV14,CASSQSSLADTQYF,TGTGCCAGCAGCCAGTCTAGCCTGGCAGATACGCAGTATTTT
TRBJ2-1,.,.,TRBV11-2,CASSLAGTLYNEQFF,TGTGCCAGCAGCTTAGCCGGGACACTTTACAATGAGCAGTTCTTC
TRBJ2-5,.,.,TRBV5-1,CASSLGHPGETQYF,TGCGCCAGCAGTCTAGGACATCCTGGAGAGACCCAGTACTTC
TRBJ2-2,.,.,TRBV6-5,CASSKIRGNTGELFF,TGTGCCAGCAGTAAGATCAGGGGTAACACCGGGGAGCTGTTTTTT
TRBJ2-3,.,TRBD2,TRBV7-2,CASRPSGGPFPDTQYF,TGTGCCAGCAGGCCGTCGGGGGGGCCGTTCCCAGATACGCAGTATTTT
TRBJ2-3,.,TRBD1,TRBV28,CASFGARDRVTDTQYF,TGTGCCAGCTTCGGAGCTCGGGACAGGGTCACAGATACGCAGTATTTT
TRBJ2-7,few,.,TRBV5-1,CASSLLSGGLGEQYF,TGCGCCAGCAGCTTGTTGTCCGGGGGGCTGGGGGAGCAGTACTTC
TRBJ1-5,.,TRBD1,TRBV28,CASRIQGSQPQHF,TGTGCCAGCAGAATACAGGGGAGTCAGCCCCAGCATTTT
TRBJ2-7,.,.,TRBV6-6,CASGTLFAGTYEQYF,TGTGCCAGCGGAACCCTATTCGCGGGGACCTACGAGCAGTACTTC
TRBJ1-2,.,.,TRBV5-1,CASGGEHNYGYTF,TGCGCCAGCGGAGGGGAGCATAACTATGGCTACACCTTC
TRBJ2-3,.,TRBD2,TRBV11-3,CASRVGTSGSSADTQYF,TGTGCCAGCAGGGTGGGGACTAGCGGGAGTAGTGCAGATACGCAGTATTTT
TRBJ2-1,few,.,TRBV6-6,CASSYYEEGHEQFF,TGTGCCAGCAGTTACTACGAGGAGGGCCATGAGCAGTTCTTC
TRBJ1-1,.,.,TRBV5-1,CASSLYDRGTEAFF,TGCGCCAGCAGCCTATACGATCGCGGCACTGAAGCTTTCTTT
TRBJ2-3,.,.,TRBV9,CASSVRLGFTDTQYF,TGTGCCAGCAGCGTCCGACTAGGTTTCACAGATACGCAGTATTTT
TRBJ2-3,.,TRBD2,TRBV5-4,CASSSPGLALKSDTQYF,TGTGCCAGCAGCTCTCCGGGACTAGCTTTAAAATCAGATACGCAGTATTTT
TRBJ2-1,.,.,TRBV21-1,CASSKGPASGGYNEQFF,TGTGCCAGCAGCAAAGGGCCGGCTAGCGGGGGCTACAATGAGCAGTTCTTC
TRBJ2-7,.,.,TRBV7-2,CASSAPTLSSYEQYF,TGTGCCAGCAGCGCCCCAACGCTAAGCTCCTACGAGCAGTACTTC
TRBJ2-7,.,.,TRBV7-2,CASSKKTGGGEQYF,TGTGCCAGCAGCAAGAAGACAGGAGGAGGCGAGCAGTACTTC
TRBJ2-1,.,TRBD2,TRBV9,CASSVSGTSGYNEQFF,TGTGCCAGCAGCGTATCCGGGACTAGCGGTTACAATGAGCAGTTCTTC
TRBJ1-2,.,.,TRBV7-2,CASSSQGYGYTF,TGTGCCAGCAGCTCCCAGGGATATGGCTACACCTTC
TRBJ2-7,.,TRBD1,TRBV6-5,CASRGTGGYEQYF,TGTGCCAGCAGGGGGACAGGGGGCTACGAGCAGTACTTC
TRBJ1-2,.,.,TRBV19,CASWSLGYGYTF,TGTGCCAGTTGGTCCCTCGGCTATGGCTACACCTTC
TRBJ1-1,.,TRBD1,TRBV27,CASSLDRETEAFF,TGTGCCAGCAGTTTAGACAGGGAGACTGAAGCTTTCTTT
TRBJ2-3,.,TRBD2,TRBV7-2,CASSPGGAGGDTQYF,TGTGCCAGCAGCCCTGGGGGAGCGGGGGGGGATACGCAGTATTTT
TRBJ1-2,.,TRBD1,TRBV7-9,CASSLKGAPGYGYTF,TGTGCCAGCAGCTTAAAGGGGGCTCCGGGCTATGGCTACACCTTC
TRBJ2-3,.,.,TRBV5-1,CASSPGLNTDTQYF,TGCGCCAGCAGTCCGGGACTCAACACAGATACGCAGTATTTT
TRBJ2-2,.,TRBD2,TRBV7-3,CASSPGTRSSGELFF,TGTGCCAGCAGCCCCGGGACTAGGTCTTCCGGGGAGCTGTTTTTT
TRBJ2-7,.,TRBD2,TRBV9,CASSVGGSSYEQYF,TGTGCCAGCAGCGTTGGCGGGAGCTCCTACGAGCAGTACTTC
TRBJ2-1,.,.,TRBV18,CASSPAGLPYNEQFF,TGTGCCAGCTCACCAGCGGGCCTCCCCTACAATGAGCAGTTCTTC
TRBJ1-1,.,.,TRBV5-4,CASSLAIRPNTEAFF,TGTGCCAGCAGCTTGGCCATCAGGCCGAACACTGAAGCTTTCTTT
TRBJ2-4,.,TRBD1,TRBV9,CASSPTGSKNIQYF,TGTGCCAGCAGCCCGACAGGGTCCAAAAACATTCAGTACTTC
TRBJ2-3,.,.,TRBV11-2,CASSLDLFLVARSDTQYF,TGTGCCAGCAGCTTAGATCTCTTTCTGGTAGCCCGATCAGATACGCAGTATTTT
TRBJ1-6,.,TRBD1,TRBV7-2,CASSLDRGPDSPLHF,TGTGCCAGCAGCTTAGACAGGGGGCCTGATTCCCCCCTCCACTTT
TRBJ1-5,.,TRBD1,TRBV30,CAWSGGQALGPQHF,TGTGCCTGGAGTGGAGGACAGGCCCTCGGGCCCCAGCATTTT
TRBJ2-7,.,TRBD2,TRBV27,CASSPIRGRTYEQYF,TGTGCCAGCAGTCCAATACGCGGGAGGACCTACGAGCAGTACTTC
TRBJ2-2,.,.,TRBV2,CASRGDTGELFF,TGTGCCAGCAGAGGGGACACCGGGGAGCTGTTTTTT
TRBJ1-5,.,.,TRBV29-1,CSVAQGISNQPQHF,TGCAGCGTTGCCCAGGGTATTAGCAATCAGCCCCAGCATTTT
TRBJ2-2,.,.,TRBV11-2,CASSLYSGGELFF,TGTGCCAGCAGCCTCTATAGCGGAGGGGAGCTGTTTTTT
TRBJ2-7,.,.,TRBV5-4,CASSPGNFGEQYF,TGTGCCAGCAGCCCAGGGAACTTTGGGGAGCAGTACTTC
TRBJ1-4,.,.,TRBV19,CASRPGPGWEKLFF,TGTGCCAGTAGACCAGGGCCAGGTTGGGAAAAACTGTTTTTT
TRBJ1-5,.,.,TRBV6-1,CASSDWRDQPQHF,TGTGCCAGCAGTGATTGGAGGGATCAGCCCCAGCATTTT
TRBJ1-4,.,TRBD1,TRBV4-3,CASSPWTGSNEKLFF,TGCGCCAGCAGCCCTTGGACAGGGTCGAATGAAAAACTGTTTTTT
TRBJ2-7,.,TRBD2,TRBV9,CASSAGGRGYEQYF,TGTGCCAGCAGCGCGGGAGGTAGGGGCTACGAGCAGTACTTC
TRBJ1-4,.,TRBD1,TRBV4-3,CASSQEVGTGGAGREKLFF,TGCGCCAGCAGCCAAGAAGTCGGTACAGGGGGTGCAGGTAGGGAAAAACTGTTTTTT
TRBJ1-2,once,TRBD1,TRBV19,CASRLAAGQPSNLYGYAF,TGTGCCAGTAGGTTGGCTGCGGGACAGCCTTCGAACCTCTATGGCTACGCCTTC
TRBJ2-3,.,TRBD2,TRBV11-2,CASSLPAGGPTDTQYF,TGTGCCAGCAGCTTACCAGCGGGAGGGCCAACAGATACGCAGTATTTT
TRBJ1-1,.,.,TRBV5-4,CASSLWSAGGNTEAFF,TGTGCCAGCAGCTTATGGTCGGCAGGTGGGAACACTGAAGCTTTCTTT
TRBJ2-7,.,TRBD1,TRBV5-5,CASSRQGPYEQYF,TGTGCCAGCAGCAGACAGGGACCTTACGAGCAGTACTTC